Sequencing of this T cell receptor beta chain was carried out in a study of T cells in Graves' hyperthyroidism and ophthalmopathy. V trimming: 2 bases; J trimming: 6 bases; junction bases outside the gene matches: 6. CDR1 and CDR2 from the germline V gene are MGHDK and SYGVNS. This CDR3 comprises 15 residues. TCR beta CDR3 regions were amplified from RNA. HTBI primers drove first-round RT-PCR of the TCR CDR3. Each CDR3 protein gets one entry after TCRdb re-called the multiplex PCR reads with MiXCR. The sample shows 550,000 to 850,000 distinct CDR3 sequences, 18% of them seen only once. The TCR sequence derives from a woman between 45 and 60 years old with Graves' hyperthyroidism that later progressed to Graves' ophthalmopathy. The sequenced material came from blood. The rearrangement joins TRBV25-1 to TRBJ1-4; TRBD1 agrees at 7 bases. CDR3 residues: CASSEDRDPYEKLFF. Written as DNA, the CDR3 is TGTGCCAGCAGTGAAGACAGGGATCCTTATGAAAAACTGTTTTTT.